The present T cell receptor (beta chain) was sequenced within a study of cytomegalovirus exposure and HLA in healthy donors. The wider study: Early on, a data release was issued that held approximately 78 million unique TCRs from HLA-typed donors.

The V and J ends lost 1 base and 4 bases respectively, with 16 bases between them. This CDR3 contains 16 residues. Germline V gene data show CDR1 as MNHNS and CDR2 as SASEGT. This clone has more than one count but fewer than ten. The PCR used 60 Vbeta and 13 Jbeta primers. Assay used: immunoSEQ multiplex PCR; TCRdb lists only in-frame clones, some missing. The data show 180,000 or so clones, about 79% seen once. This chain uses TRBV6-1 with TRBJ1-2; D unclear. The TCR was taken from a female donor in good health and CMV-seronegative. Sequencing was done on a sample of PBMCs. The CDR3 here is CASSEDVTTSRYGYTF. The CDR3, as DNA: TGTGCCAGCAGTGAAGATGTGACAACCTCACGCTATGGCTACACCTTC.